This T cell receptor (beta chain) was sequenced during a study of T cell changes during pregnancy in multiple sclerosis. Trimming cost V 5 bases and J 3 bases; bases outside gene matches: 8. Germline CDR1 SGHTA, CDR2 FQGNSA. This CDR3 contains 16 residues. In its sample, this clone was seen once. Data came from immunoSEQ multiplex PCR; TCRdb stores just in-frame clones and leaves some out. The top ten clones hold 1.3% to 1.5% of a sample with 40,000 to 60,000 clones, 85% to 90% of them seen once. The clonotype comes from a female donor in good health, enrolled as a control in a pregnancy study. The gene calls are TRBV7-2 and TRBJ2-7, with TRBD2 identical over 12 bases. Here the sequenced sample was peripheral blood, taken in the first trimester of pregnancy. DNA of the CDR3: TGTGCCAGCAGCCCGACTAGCGGGAGTTGGGGCTACGAGCAGTACTTC. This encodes CASSPTSGSWGYEQYF.